This T cell receptor (beta chain) was found in a study of OX40 agonist ivuxolimab in advanced cancers. Study at large: The drug used for patients, ivuxolimab, was an agonistic anti-OX40 (CD134) antibody. Allowance was made for prior anti-PD-1, anti-PD-L1 or anti-CTLA-4 therapy, and approximately 40% had some. Hepatocellular carcinoma, melanoma, renal cell or head and neck cancer was diagnosed in the dose-escalation patients.

Clones were sequenced by immunoSEQ multiplex PCR, and TCRdb holds only the in-frame ones, with some missing. The sample includes 72,000 or so clones, around 80% seen only once; the top ten take 1.2%. Patients with autoimmune history or systemic immunosuppression were excluded. This CDR3 spans 14 amino acids. Germline lookup yields CDR1 MDHEN and CDR2 SYDVKM. V gave up 2 bases and J gave up 8 bases, with 15 bases separating them. J is TRBJ1-2 and V is TRBV28; no clear D gene. Material: CD4+ or CD8+ T cells sorted from blood, obtained in a trial of the OX40 agonist ivuxolimab. The receptor's source is an adult with an advanced solid tumor such as melanoma, head and neck, liver or kidney cancer. CDR3 in DNA: TGTGCCAGCAGTTTAATGGACCAATTGAGGGGCTACACCTTC. Residues: CASSLMDQLRGYTF.